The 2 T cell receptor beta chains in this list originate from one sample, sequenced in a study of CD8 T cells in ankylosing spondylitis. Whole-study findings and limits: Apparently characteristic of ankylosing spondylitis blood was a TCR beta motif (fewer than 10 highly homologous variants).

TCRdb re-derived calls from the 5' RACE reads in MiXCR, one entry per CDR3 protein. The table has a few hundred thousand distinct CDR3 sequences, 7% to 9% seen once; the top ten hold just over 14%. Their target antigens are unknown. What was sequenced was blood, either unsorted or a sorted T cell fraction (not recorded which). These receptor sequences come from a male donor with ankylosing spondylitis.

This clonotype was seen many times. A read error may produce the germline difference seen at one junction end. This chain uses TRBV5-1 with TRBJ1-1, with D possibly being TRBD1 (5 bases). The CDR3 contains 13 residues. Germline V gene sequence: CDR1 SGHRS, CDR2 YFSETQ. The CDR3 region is CASSLGGRTEAFF. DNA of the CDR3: TGTGCCAGCAGCTTGGGGGGGAGGACTGAAGCTTTCTTT.

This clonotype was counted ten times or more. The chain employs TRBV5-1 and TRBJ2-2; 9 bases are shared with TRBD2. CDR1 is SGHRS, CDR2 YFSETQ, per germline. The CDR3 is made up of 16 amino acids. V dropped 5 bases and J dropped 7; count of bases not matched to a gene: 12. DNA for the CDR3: TGCGCCAGCAGTTCGGGGTTAGCGGGAGCTATCGGGGAGCTGTTTTTT. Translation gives CASSSGLAGAIGELFF.